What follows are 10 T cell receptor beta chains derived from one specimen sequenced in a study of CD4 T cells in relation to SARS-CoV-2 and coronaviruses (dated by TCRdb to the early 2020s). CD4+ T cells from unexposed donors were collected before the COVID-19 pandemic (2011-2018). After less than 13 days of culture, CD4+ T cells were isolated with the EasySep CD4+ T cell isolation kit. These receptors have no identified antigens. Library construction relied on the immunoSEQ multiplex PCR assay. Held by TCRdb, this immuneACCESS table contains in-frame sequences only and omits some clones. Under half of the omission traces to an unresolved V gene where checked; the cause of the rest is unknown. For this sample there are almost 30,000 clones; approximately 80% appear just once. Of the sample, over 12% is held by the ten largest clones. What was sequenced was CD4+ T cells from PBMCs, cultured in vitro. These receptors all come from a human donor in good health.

Here the CDR3 reads CASSLTSGRETQYF. The CDR3 DNA sequence: TGTGCCAGCAGTTTGACTAGCGGGAGGGAGACCCAGTACTTC. This chain links TRBV6-2 or TRBV6-3 with TRBJ2-5, with TRBD2 matching over 13 bases. V lost 4 bases and J lost 5; bases outside the gene matches: 1. CDR3 size: 14 residues. CDR1 is MNHEY, CDR2 SVGEGT, per germline.

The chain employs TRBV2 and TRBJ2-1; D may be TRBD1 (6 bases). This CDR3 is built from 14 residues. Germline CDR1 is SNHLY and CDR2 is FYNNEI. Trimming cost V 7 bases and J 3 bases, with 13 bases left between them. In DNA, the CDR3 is TGTGCCAGCACCTTAACGACAGGCTACAATGAGCAGTTCTTC. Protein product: CASTLTTGYNEQFF. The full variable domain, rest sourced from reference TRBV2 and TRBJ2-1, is EPEVTQTPSHQVTQMGQEVILRCVPISNHLYFYWYRQILGQKVEFLVSFYNNEISEKSEIFDDQFSVERPDGSNFTLKIRSTKLEDSAMYFCASTLTTGYNEQFFGPGTRLTVL.

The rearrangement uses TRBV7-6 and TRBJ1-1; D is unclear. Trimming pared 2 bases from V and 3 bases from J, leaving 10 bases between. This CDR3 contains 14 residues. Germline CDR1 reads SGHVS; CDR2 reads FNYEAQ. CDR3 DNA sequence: TGTGCCAGCAGCTTATTAGGGCTCGACACTGAAGCTTTCTTT. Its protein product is CASSLLGLDTEAFF. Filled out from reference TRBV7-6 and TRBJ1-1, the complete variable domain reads GAGVSQSPRYKVTKRGQDVALRCDPISGHVSLYWYRQALGQGPEFLTYFNYEAQQDKSGLPNDRFSAERPEGSISTLTIQRTEQRDSAMYRCASSLLGLDTEAFFGQGTRLTVV.

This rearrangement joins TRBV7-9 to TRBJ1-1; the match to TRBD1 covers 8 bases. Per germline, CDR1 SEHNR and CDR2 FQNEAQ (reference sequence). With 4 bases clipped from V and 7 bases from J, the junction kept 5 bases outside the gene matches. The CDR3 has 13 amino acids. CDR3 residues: CASSWIGQGEAFF. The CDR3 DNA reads TGTGCCAGCAGCTGGATAGGACAGGGTGAAGCTTTCTTT.

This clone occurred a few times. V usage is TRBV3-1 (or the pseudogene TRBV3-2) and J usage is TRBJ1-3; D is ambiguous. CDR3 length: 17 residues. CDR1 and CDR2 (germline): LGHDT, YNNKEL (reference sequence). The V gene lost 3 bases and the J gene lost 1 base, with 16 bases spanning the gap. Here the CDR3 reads CASSHGGAPKSGNTIYF. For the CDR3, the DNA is TGTGCCAGCAGCCATGGTGGCGCCCCGAAGTCTGGAAACACCATATATTTT.

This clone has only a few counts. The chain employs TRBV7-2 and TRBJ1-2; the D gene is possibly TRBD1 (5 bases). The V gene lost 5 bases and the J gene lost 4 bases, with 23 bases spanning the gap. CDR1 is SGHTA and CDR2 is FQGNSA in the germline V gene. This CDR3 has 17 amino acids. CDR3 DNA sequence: TGTGCCAGCAGCCCAAGGCGGGGGTCTAATAAGACCTATGGCTACACCTTC. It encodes CASSPRRGSNKTYGYTF.

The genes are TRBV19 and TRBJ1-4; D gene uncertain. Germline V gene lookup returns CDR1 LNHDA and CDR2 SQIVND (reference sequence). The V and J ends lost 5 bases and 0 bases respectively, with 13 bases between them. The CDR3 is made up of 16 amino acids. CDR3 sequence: CASSEPWSATNEKLFF. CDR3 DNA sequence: TGTGCCAGTAGTGAGCCCTGGTCTGCAACTAATGAAAAACTGTTTTTT.

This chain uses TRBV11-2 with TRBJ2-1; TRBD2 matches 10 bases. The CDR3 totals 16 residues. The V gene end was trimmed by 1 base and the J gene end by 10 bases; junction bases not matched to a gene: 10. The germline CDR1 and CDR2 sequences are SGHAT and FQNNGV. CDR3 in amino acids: CASSLAVAGGPREQFF. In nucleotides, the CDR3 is TGTGCCAGCAGCTTAGCAGTAGCGGGAGGACCCCGGGAGCAGTTCTTC.

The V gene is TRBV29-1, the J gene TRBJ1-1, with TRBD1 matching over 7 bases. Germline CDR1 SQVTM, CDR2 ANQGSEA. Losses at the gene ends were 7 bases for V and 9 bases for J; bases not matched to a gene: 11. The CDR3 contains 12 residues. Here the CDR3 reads CSAIEQGYKAFF. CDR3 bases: TGCAGCGCCATCGAACAGGGGTATAAAGCTTTCTTT. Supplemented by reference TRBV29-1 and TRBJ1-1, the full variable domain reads SAVISQKPSRDICQRGTSLTIQCQVDSQVTMMFWYRQQPGQSLTLIATANQGSEATYESGFVIDKFPISRPNLTFSTLTVSNMSPEDSSIYLCSAIEQGYKAFFGQGTRLTVV.

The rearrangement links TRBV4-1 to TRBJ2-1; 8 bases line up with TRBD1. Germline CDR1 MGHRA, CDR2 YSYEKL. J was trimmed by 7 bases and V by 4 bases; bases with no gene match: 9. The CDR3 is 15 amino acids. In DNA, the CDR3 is TGCGCCAGCAGCCGCACAGGGGGGATGGTGAATGAGCAGTTCTTC. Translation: CASSRTGGMVNEQFF.